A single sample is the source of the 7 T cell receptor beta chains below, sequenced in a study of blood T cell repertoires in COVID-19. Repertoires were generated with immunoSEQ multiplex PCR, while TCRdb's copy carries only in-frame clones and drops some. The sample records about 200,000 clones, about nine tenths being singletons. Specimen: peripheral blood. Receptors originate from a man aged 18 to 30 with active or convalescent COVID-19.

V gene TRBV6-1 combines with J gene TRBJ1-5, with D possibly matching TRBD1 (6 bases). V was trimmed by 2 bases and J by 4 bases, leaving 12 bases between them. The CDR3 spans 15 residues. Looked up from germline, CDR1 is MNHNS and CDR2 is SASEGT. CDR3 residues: CASSERPDRNQPQHF. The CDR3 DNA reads TGTGCCAGCAGTGAACGGCCTGACAGGAATCAGCCCCAGCATTTT.

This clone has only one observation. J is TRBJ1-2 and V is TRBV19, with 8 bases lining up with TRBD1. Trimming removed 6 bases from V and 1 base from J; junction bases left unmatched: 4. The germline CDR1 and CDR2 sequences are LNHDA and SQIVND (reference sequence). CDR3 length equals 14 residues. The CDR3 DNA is TGTGCCAGTAGAACACAGGGGGGTAACTATGGCTACACCTTC. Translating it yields CASRTQGGNYGYTF.

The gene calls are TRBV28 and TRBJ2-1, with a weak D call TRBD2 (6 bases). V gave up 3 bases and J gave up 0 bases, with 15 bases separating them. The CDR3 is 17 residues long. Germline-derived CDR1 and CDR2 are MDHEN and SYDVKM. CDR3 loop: CASSLATVSGSYNEQFF. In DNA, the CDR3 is TGTGCCAGCAGTTTGGCGACAGTTAGCGGCTCCTACAATGAGCAGTTCTTC.

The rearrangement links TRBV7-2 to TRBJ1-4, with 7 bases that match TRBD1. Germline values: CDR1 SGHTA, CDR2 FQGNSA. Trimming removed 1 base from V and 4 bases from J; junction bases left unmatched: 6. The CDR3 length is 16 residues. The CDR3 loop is CASSLVGQPSNEKLFF. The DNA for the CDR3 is TGTGCCAGCAGCTTAGTGGGACAGCCCAGTAATGAAAAACTGTTTTTT.

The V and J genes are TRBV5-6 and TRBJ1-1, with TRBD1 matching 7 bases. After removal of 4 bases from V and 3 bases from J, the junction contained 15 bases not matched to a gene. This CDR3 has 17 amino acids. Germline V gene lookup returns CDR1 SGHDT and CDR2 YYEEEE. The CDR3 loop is CASSKGAGGNSDTEAFF. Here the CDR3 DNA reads TGTGCCAGCAGCAAAGGGGCAGGGGGTAATTCGGACACTGAAGCTTTCTTT.

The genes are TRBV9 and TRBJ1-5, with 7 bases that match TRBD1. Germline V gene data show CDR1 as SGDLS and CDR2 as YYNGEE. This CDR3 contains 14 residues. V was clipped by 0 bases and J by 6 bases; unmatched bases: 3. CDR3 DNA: TGTGCCAGCAGCGTAGGACAGGGCACTCAGCCCCAGCATTTT. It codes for CASSVGQGTQPQHF.

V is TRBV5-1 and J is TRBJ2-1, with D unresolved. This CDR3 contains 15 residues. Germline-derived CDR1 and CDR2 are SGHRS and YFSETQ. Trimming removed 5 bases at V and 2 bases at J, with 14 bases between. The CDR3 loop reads CASRSYTTPYNEQFF. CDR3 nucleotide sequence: TGCGCCAGCAGATCCTATACGACTCCCTACAATGAGCAGTTCTTC.